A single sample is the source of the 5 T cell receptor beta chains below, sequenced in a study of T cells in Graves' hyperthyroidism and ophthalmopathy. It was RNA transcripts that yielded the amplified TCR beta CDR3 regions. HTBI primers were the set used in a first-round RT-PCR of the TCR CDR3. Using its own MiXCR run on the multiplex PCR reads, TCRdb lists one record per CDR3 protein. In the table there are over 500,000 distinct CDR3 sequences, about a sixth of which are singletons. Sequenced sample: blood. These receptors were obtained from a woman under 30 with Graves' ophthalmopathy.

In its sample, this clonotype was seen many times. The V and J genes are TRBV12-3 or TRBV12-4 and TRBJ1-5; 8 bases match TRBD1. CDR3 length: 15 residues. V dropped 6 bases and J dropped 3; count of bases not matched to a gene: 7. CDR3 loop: CASSQDRALNQPQHF. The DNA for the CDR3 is TGTGCCAGCAGCCAGGACAGGGCCCTCAATCAGCCCCAGCATTTT.

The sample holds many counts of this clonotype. CDR3 in amino acids: CASSQPIRGSTDTQYF. The CDR3 nucleotides are TGTGCCAGCAGCCAGCCAATCAGGGGCAGCACAGATACGCAGTATTTT. The rearrangement links TRBV7-8 to TRBJ2-3; possibly TRBD1 for D (6 bases). Per the germline V gene, CDR1 is SGHVS and CDR2 is FQNEAQ. V dropped 5 bases and J dropped 0 bases, with 15 bases sitting between them. This CDR3 comprises 16 residues. The full variable domain, in which reference TRBV7-8 and TRBJ2-3 provide the parts outside the CDR3, is GAGVSQSPRYKVAKRGQDVALRCDPISGHVSLFWYQQALGQGPEFLTYFQNEAQLDKSGLPSDRFFAERPEGSVSTLKIQRTQQEDSAVYLCASSQPIRGSTDTQYFGPGTRLTVL.

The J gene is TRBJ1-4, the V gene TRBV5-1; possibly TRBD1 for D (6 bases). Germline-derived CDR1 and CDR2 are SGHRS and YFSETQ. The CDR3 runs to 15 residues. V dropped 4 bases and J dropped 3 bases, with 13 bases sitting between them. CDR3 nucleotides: TGCGCCAGCAGCATCCACAGGGAGGCTAATGAAAAACTGTTTTTT. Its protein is CASSIHREANEKLFF.

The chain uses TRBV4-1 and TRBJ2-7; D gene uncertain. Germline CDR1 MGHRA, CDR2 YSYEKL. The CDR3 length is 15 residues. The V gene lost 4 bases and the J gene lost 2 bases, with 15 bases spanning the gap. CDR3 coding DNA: TGCGCCAGCAGCCGCCTACCCGGACGCGCCTACGAGCAGTACTTC. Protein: CASSRLPGRAYEQYF.

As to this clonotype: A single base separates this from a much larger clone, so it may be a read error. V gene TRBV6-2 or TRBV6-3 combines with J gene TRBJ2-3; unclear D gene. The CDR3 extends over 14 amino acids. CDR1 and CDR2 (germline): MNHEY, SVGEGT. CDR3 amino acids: CASGYSAGTDTQYF. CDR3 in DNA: TGTGCCAGCGGTTACTCGGCGGGCACAGATACGCAGTATTTT.